Each of the 29 T cell receptor beta chains below was sequenced from the same sample in a study of breast tumors, draining lymph nodes, adjacent tissues. Using its own MiXCR run on the multiplex PCR reads, TCRdb lists one record per CDR3 protein. The table shows around 250,000 distinct CDR3 sequences, with around 35% occurring only once. Samples came from axillary lymph nodes draining the breast cancer. Sequences were obtained from axillary lymph node tissue. The origin of the receptors is a female donor with breast cancer. Some clones in this sample may be carry-over from other donors' samples.

The table lists this clonotype with many counts. The V gene is TRBV11-1, the J gene TRBJ2-7; 8 nucleotides line up with TRBD2. With 5 bases clipped from V and 1 base from J, the junction kept 7 bases outside the gene matches. Germline-derived CDR1 and CDR2 are SGHAT and FQDESV (reference sequence). CDR3 length: 15 amino acids. CDR3 sequence: CASSPASGRSYEQYF. The CDR3 DNA is TGTGCCAGCAGCCCAGCTAGCGGGCGTTCCTACGAGCAGTACTTC.

This clonotype was recorded many times. The rearrangement joins TRBV20-1 to TRBJ1-2; D might be TRBD1 (5 bases). The CDR3 is made up of 15 amino acids. CDR1 and CDR2 (germline): DFQATT, SNEGSKA (reference sequence). Trimming shortened V by 6 bases and J by 7 bases, and 24 bases separated the two germline ends. Here the CDR3 reads CSALVRGIDMTGYTF. CDR3 nucleotides: TGCAGTGCCCTCGTGAGGGGAATTGATATGACTGGCTACACCTTC.

At least ten counts were recorded for this clonotype. The J gene is TRBJ2-1, the V gene TRBV6-1; tentatively, D is TRBD1 (5 bases). Trimming cost V 5 bases and J 0 bases, with 11 bases left between them. In germline, CDR1 is MNHNS, CDR2 SASEGT. The CDR3 has 15 amino acids. CDR3 loop: CASSLTESSYNEQFF. CDR3 coding DNA: TGTGCCAGCAGTTTGACAGAGAGCTCCTACAATGAGCAGTTCTTC.

Many counts were recorded for this clonotype. The rearrangement uses TRBV18 and TRBJ1-4; no clear D. CDR1 and CDR2 (germline): KGHSH, LQKENI. The CDR3 extends over 11 amino acids. With 3 bases removed from V and 7 bases from J, the gap between germline ends came to 3 bases. The CDR3 coding sequence is TGTGCCAGCTCACCTAGTGAAAAACTGTTTTTT. Amino acids: CASSPSEKLFF.

This clonotype was observed a few times. One base away lies a much larger clone, so this may be a sequencing read error. The conserved final phenylalanine or tryptophan is absent from the CDR3, which likely points to a read error. This chain uses TRBV7-2 with TRBJ2-5, with D perhaps matching TRBD2 (5 bases). Germline V gene lookup returns CDR1 SGHTA and CDR2 FQGNSA. V was shortened by 3 bases and J by 0 bases, with 8 bases between the two germline ends. The CDR3 has 14 residues. The CDR3 here is CASSFPDYQETQYL. CDR3 DNA: TGTGCCAGCAGCTTTCCGGACTACCAAGAGACCCAGTACCTC.

Turning to this clonotype: This may be a read error: a much more frequent sequence differs by one nucleotide. The rearrangement joins TRBV4-1 to TRBJ2-5; D not resolved. This CDR3 contains 12 residues. Trimming left V 1 base short and J 13 bases short, with 13 bases between. Germline assignment: CDR1 MGHRA and CDR2 YSYEKL. This CDR3 is CASSQVLAPRYF. CDR3 nucleotide sequence: TGCGCCAGCAGCCAAGTACTCGCGCCCCGGTACTTC.

This clonotype was detected ten times or more. The CDR3 region has the DNA TGCAGTGCTAGAGAAATGAAGGTCACAGATACGCAGTATTTT. Its translation: CSAREMKVTDTQYF. The chain is built from TRBV20-1 and TRBJ2-3; D unclear. Germline loops: CDR1 DFQATT, CDR2 SNEGSKA (reference sequence). This CDR3 is built from 14 residues. Trimming cost V 0 bases and J 2 bases, with 9 bases left between them.

CDR3 in amino acids: CASPSDRDYSNQPQHF. DNA of the CDR3: TGTGCTAGCCCAAGCGACAGGGATTATAGCAATCAGCCCCAGCATTTT. The genes are TRBV7-3 and TRBJ1-5; 7 positions match TRBD1. This CDR3 is 16 amino acids long. Germline assignment: CDR1 SGHTA and CDR2 FQGTGA.

This chain connects TRBV20-1 to TRBJ2-5; tentative D call: TRBD2 (7 bases). The germline V and J ends were trimmed by 0 bases and 7 bases, with 15 bases remaining between them. Germline V gives CDR1 DFQATT, CDR2 SNEGSKA (reference sequence). The CDR3 has 14 residues. The CDR3 DNA follows: TGCAGTGCTAGAGATTCGGGGGGCGGAGCGACCCAGTACTTC. The encoded protein is CSARDSGGGATQYF.

The chain links TRBV7-2 to TRBJ2-7; TRBD2 aligns across 16 bases. V lost 8 bases to trimming and J lost 7 bases; unmatched junction nucleotides: 2. CDR1 SGHTA and CDR2 FQGNSA come from the germline V gene. There are 13 residues in the CDR3. This chain's CDR3 is CASPGLAGGEQYF. The CDR3 DNA sequence: TGTGCCAGCCCGGGACTAGCGGGAGGGGAGCAGTACTTC.

J is TRBJ2-3 and V is TRBV25-1; 8 bases fit TRBD1. The CDR3 has 14 residues. The trim removed 4 bases at V and 5 bases at J, leaving 5 bases unmatched. Germline V CDR1 and CDR2: MGHDK, SYGVNS. The CDR3 DNA reads TGTGCCAGCAGTGGGGGACAGGATATAGATACGCAGTATTTT. Translation: CASSGGQDIDTQYF.

This chain joins TRBV29-1 and TRBJ1-2, with no clear D. The CDR3 runs to 12 residues. Germline assignment: CDR1 SQVTM and CDR2 ANQGSEA. V was clipped by 2 bases and J by 5 bases, with 9 bases between them. CDR3 loop: CSVETLGYGYTF. CDR3 in DNA: TGCAGCGTTGAAACCCTCGGGTATGGCTACACCTTC.

The rearrangement joins TRBV19 to TRBJ1-1; 11 nucleotides line up with TRBD1. The CDR3 has 16 amino acids. V was clipped by 4 bases and J by 5 bases; unmatched bases: 9. Germline CDR1 LNHDA, CDR2 SQIVND (reference sequence). In DNA form, the CDR3 reads TGTGCCAGTAGTAGTGGGACAGGGGGATGGTGGACTGAAGCTTTCTTT. Translation: CASSSGTGGWWTEAFF.

A single count supports this clonotype. The junction and the germline gene differ at one end; a read error may be behind it. The chain joins TRBV7-9 to TRBJ2-5; 9 bases match TRBD1. The CDR3 has 18 amino acids. Germline CDR1 and CDR2: SEHNR and FQNEAQ (reference sequence). The CDR3 nucleotides read TGTGCTAGCAGCTTAGGGGTGACTAGCTGGGACAGGGTGAAGACCCAGTACTTC. Translation gives CASSLGVTSWDRVKTQYF.

The V call is TRBV19, the J call TRBJ2-1; the D gene is possibly TRBD2 (7 bases). Germline loops: CDR1 LNHDA, CDR2 SQIVND (reference sequence). The CDR3 sequence is 18 residues long. V was trimmed by 7 bases and J by 6 bases, leaving 28 bases between them. Here the CDR3 reads CASTFQRGAGRGGNEQFF. As DNA, the CDR3 is TGTGCCAGTACCTTCCAAAGGGGCGCGGGAAGGGGGGGCAATGAGCAGTTCTTC.

This clonotype was seen many times. V and J are TRBV19 and TRBJ2-3; D possibly corresponds to TRBD2 (5 bases). The V gene's germline CDR1 is LNHDA and CDR2 SQIVND (reference sequence). The CDR3 has 17 amino acids. The V and J ends lost 4 bases and 0 bases respectively, with 17 bases between them. The CDR3 loop is CASSTLRAVLSTDTQYF. CDR3 coding DNA: TGTGCCAGTAGTACCCTTCGAGCGGTCCTTAGCACAGATACGCAGTATTTT.

This clonotype was counted many times. The chain employs TRBV30 and TRBJ1-5; 7 positions match TRBD1. The V gene end was trimmed by 2 bases and the J gene end by 5 bases; junction bases not matched to a gene: 12. This CDR3 has 16 amino acids. The germline V gene encodes CDR1 GTSNPN and CDR2 SVGIG (reference sequence). The CDR3 is CAWSPLGRDRHQPQHF. The CDR3 nucleotides read TGTGCCTGGAGTCCATTGGGCCGGGACAGACATCAGCCCCAGCATTTT.

The sample holds many counts of this clonotype. CDR3 sequence (DNA): TGTGCCAGCAGCTTTGTTTCGGGCAGGGGTGACTATGGCTACACCTTC. Its translation is CASSFVSGRGDYGYTF. The chain links TRBV7-2 to TRBJ1-2, with D maybe TRBD1 (6 bases). Germline CDR1 reads SGHTA; CDR2 reads FQGNSA. V was cut by 3 bases and J by 3 bases, with 17 bases left in between. The CDR3 is 16 amino acids.

The rearrangement uses TRBV7-8 and TRBJ2-3; possibly TRBD2 for D (6 bases). Germline V CDR1 and CDR2: SGHVS, FQNEAQ. Trimming shortened V by 1 base and J by 1 base, and 12 bases separated the two germline ends. The CDR3 extends over 16 amino acids. The DNA of the CDR3 is TGTGCCAGCAGCTTAGTGACCGGGGGAGGCACAGATACGCAGTATTTT. It encodes CASSLVTGGGTDTQYF.

The V and J genes are TRBV2 and TRBJ1-5; D unresolved. The germline V gene encodes CDR1 SNHLY and CDR2 FYNNEI. The CDR3 runs to 13 residues. Trimming shortened V by 7 bases and J by 8 bases, and 15 bases separated the two germline ends. In DNA, the CDR3 is TGTGCCAGCAATAACGCGGGAGTGAAGCCCCAGCATTTT. Protein sequence: CASNNAGVKPQHF.

The V gene is TRBV28, the J gene TRBJ2-7; D remains ambiguous. This CDR3 comprises 14 residues. Germline CDR1 is MDHEN and CDR2 is SYDVKM. Trimming took off 5 bases at V and 2 bases at J, with 13 bases between the two ends. The CDR3 sequence: CASSLPGLTYEQYF. Here the CDR3 DNA reads TGTGCCAGCAGTCTCCCAGGTTTAACCTACGAGCAGTACTTC. Full variable domain (remainder filled in from reference TRBV28 and TRBJ2-7): DVKVTQSSRYLVKRTGEKVFLECVQDMDHENMFWYRQDPGLGLRLIYFSYDVKMKEKGDIPEGYSVSREKKERFSLILESASTNQTSMYLCASSLPGLTYEQYFGPGTRLTVT.

This CDR3 is CASSFDRTSGSVTDTQYF. For the CDR3, the DNA is TGTGCCAGCAGCTTCGATCGGACTAGCGGGAGCGTTACAGATACGCAGTATTTT. The V and J genes are TRBV11-3 and TRBJ2-3; TRBD2 aligns across 13 bases. Germline-derived CDR1 and CDR2 are SGHNT and YENEEA. This CDR3 contains 18 residues. The V segment lost 3 bases and the J segment 3 bases; nucleotides outside the gene matches: 9.

In its sample, this clonotype was seen many times. The chain recombines TRBV27 with TRBJ1-6, with 9 positions matching TRBD1. This CDR3 has 17 amino acids. Germline trimming cut 3 bases from V and 8 bases from J; bases unmatched to any gene: 11. The germline V gene has CDR1 MNHEY and CDR2 SMNVEV (reference sequence). In DNA form, the CDR3 reads TGTGCCAGCAGTTTGTGGGCCCTGGGACAGGGCGATTCACCCCTCCACTTT. This encodes CASSLWALGQGDSPLHF.

This clonotype was observed at least ten times. This chain uses TRBV2 with TRBJ2-2; a weak D match, TRBD1 (7 bases). The CDR3 loop spans 14 amino acids. Germline values: CDR1 SNHLY, CDR2 FYNNEI. The V gene lost 6 bases and the J gene lost 3 bases, with 11 bases spanning the gap. The CDR3 region has the DNA TGTGCCAGCAGGGAGGGACAGTACACCGGGGAGCTGTTTTTT. This codes for CASREGQYTGELFF.

This clonotype showed up many times. The chain uses TRBV10-3 and TRBJ2-7; perhaps TRBD2 as D (5 bases). V was pared by 2 bases and J by 4 bases, with 9 bases between. There are 13 residues in the CDR3. Germline V gene data show CDR1 as ENHRY and CDR2 as SYGVKD. The CDR3, as DNA: TGTGCCATCAGTGAGATTAGCGAATACGAGCAGTACTTC. Translated, it gives CAISEISEYEQYF.

This clonotype was observed many times. The chain couples TRBV5-1 to TRBJ2-7, with 8 bases aligning to TRBD2. The germline CDR1 and CDR2 sequences are SGHRS and YFSETQ. The CDR3 has 15 residues. V shed 4 bases and J 2 bases; nucleotides not matched to a gene: 8. The CDR3 sequence is CASSLTAGAPYEQYF. For the CDR3, the DNA is TGCGCCAGCAGCCTAACAGCGGGAGCCCCCTACGAGCAGTACTTC.

Only one count was recorded for this clonotype. A read error may explain this, as a much larger clone is one base away. The chain joins TRBV19 to TRBJ1-2; D gene uncertain. V was cut by 5 bases and J by 0 bases, with 13 bases left in between. The CDR3 spans 15 residues. Germline assignment: CDR1 LNHDA and CDR2 SQIVND (reference sequence). The CDR3 region is CASSLAGHPNYGYTF. The CDR3 nucleotides are TGTGCCAGTAGTCTCGCGGGCCATCCTAACTATGGCTACACCTTC.

In its sample, this clonotype was seen many times. The V gene is TRBV20-1, the J gene TRBJ2-1, with TRBD2 identical over 10 bases. CDR1 and CDR2 (germline): DFQATT, SNEGSKA (reference sequence). Trimming took 0 bases from V and 4 from J; bases not matched to a gene: 3. The CDR3 is 15 amino acids. DNA for the CDR3: TGCAGTGCTAGAGATGGGACTAGCGTATACAATGAGCAGTTCTTC. Translating gives CSARDGTSVYNEQFF.

This clonotype was observed many times. V usage is TRBV15 and J usage is TRBJ2-7, with TRBD2 matching 7 bases. CDR1 is LNHNV and CDR2 is YYDKDF in the germline V gene (reference sequence). Losses at the gene ends were 3 bases for V and 5 bases for J; bases not matched to a gene: 16. The CDR3 runs 17 residues. In DNA form, the CDR3 reads TGTGCCACCAGCAGGGGCCAGACAACCGGGAGGCCACACGAGCAGTACTTC. Its translation: CATSRGQTTGRPHEQYF.